This TCR beta chain stems from a study of T cells in Graves' hyperthyroidism and ophthalmopathy. Germline CDR1 reads GTSNPN; CDR2 reads SVGIG (reference sequence). The trim removed 3 bases at V and 9 bases at J, leaving 6 bases unmatched. The CDR3 length is 13 residues. RNA transcripts yielded amplified TCR beta CDR3 regions. HTBI primers were employed in a first-round RT-PCR of the TCR CDR3. Each CDR3 protein is one row after TCRdb ran MiXCR on the multiplex PCR reads. The sample includes around 390,000 distinct CDR3 sequences, roughly 15% of them seen just once. The sequencing sample was made of blood. The TCR originated in a young woman with Graves' ophthalmopathy. The rearrangement uses TRBV30 and TRBJ2-7; 12 bases line up with TRBD1. CDR3 in amino acids: CAWSDGTGGVQYF. The CDR3 DNA sequence: TGTGCCTGGAGCGACGGGACAGGGGGCGTGCAGTACTTC.